A single sample gave rise to the 13 T cell receptor beta chains below, sequenced in a study of T cells after yellow fever vaccination. TCRdb re-derived calls from the 5' RACE reads in MiXCR, one entry per CDR3 protein. Of 450,000 to 550,000 distinct CDR3 sequences listed, approximately 21% are singletons. This specimen consisted of PBMCs, obtained 15 days after the yellow fever booster vaccination. The receptors were gathered from a man aged 25-40 years who received the YFV17D yellow fever vaccine.

This clonotype was detected a few times. V and J are TRBV12-3 or TRBV12-4 and TRBJ2-2; 7 positions agree with TRBD2. Losses at the gene ends were 6 bases for V and 2 bases for J; bases not matched to a gene: 6. The CDR3 has 15 residues. The CDR3 DNA reads TGTGCCAGCAGCATGGGGGGGTCAAACACCGGGGAGCTGTTTTTT. Its translation: CASSMGGSNTGELFF.

The CDR3 region is CAGSDTMNTEAFF. CDR3 bases: TGTGCCGGGTCAGATACTATGAACACTGAAGCTTTCTTT. The chain is built from TRBV30 and TRBJ1-1; unclear D gene. The CDR3 totals 13 residues. CDR1 is GTSNPN and CDR2 is SVGIG in the germline V gene (reference sequence). V was pared by 8 bases and J by 0 bases, with 13 bases between.

This clonotype appeared a few times. This chain uses TRBV5-1 with TRBJ1-1, with D possibly TRBD1 on 5 matching bases. The CDR3 covers 12 residues. Germline-derived CDR1 and CDR2 are SGHRS and YFSETQ. V was clipped by 3 bases and J by 4 bases, with 7 bases between them. Here the CDR3 reads CASSSDSTEAFF. The CDR3, as DNA: TGCGCCAGCAGCTCCGACAGCACTGAAGCTTTCTTT.

This clonotype occurred a few times. V is TRBV5-5 and J is TRBJ2-3, with 13 bases matching TRBD2. Germline V gene data show CDR1 as SGHKS and CDR2 as YYEKEE (reference sequence). V lost 2 bases and J lost 2; bases outside the gene matches: 5. CDR3 length: 17 residues. The DNA of the CDR3 is TGTGCCAGCAGCTTCCCCGGGACTAGCGGGAACACAGATACGCAGTATTTT. This translates into CASSFPGTSGNTDTQYF.

This clonotype was counted only a few times. The chain carries TRBV14 and TRBJ2-2; 7 nucleotides match TRBD1. Germline CDR1 and CDR2: SGHDN and FVKESK. The CDR3 runs to 15 residues. The J segment lost 5 bases and the V segment lost 1 base, leaving 4 bases of the junction unmatched. The CDR3: CASSQGQGWTGELFF. DNA of the CDR3: TGTGCCAGCAGCCAAGGACAGGGTTGGACCGGGGAGCTGTTTTTT.

The rearrangement links TRBV29-1 to TRBJ2-3; perhaps TRBD1 as D (5 bases). Germline loops: CDR1 SQVTM, CDR2 ANQGSEA. Trimming cost V 6 bases and J 3 bases, with 22 bases left between them. The CDR3 loop spans 16 amino acids. CDR3 sequence (DNA): TGCAGCGTCCCCGAACCCTTGGGCAGGGAAACAGATACGCAGTATTTT. Its translation: CSVPEPLGRETDTQYF.

DNA of the CDR3: TGTGCCAGCAGCGTAGCCCCACCGGGTAACACTGAAGCTTTCTTT. Translation gives CASSVAPPGNTEAFF. The chain uses TRBV9 and TRBJ1-1; no clear D gene. In germline, CDR1 is SGDLS, CDR2 YYNGEE. The CDR3 is 15 amino acids. Trimming cost V 0 bases and J 2 bases, with 11 bases left between them.

This rearrangement joins TRBV15 to TRBJ1-3; D remains unclear. The CDR3 runs 15 residues. Trimming took 0 bases from V and 0 from J, leaving 6 bases between them. Germline V gene lookup returns CDR1 LNHNV and CDR2 YYDKDF (reference sequence). CDR3 nucleotides: TGTGCCACCAGCAGAGATCACAGCTCTGGAAACACCATATATTTT. Residues: CATSRDHSSGNTIYF.

The chain uses TRBV20-1 and TRBJ2-2, with D possibly TRBD1 on 6 matching bases. The V gene lost 3 bases and the J gene lost 1 base, with 9 bases spanning the gap. From germline, CDR1 is DFQATT and CDR2 SNEGSKA (reference sequence). CDR3 size: 14 residues. The CDR3 protein is CSASSGQNTGELFF. As DNA, the CDR3 is TGCAGTGCTAGTTCGGGACAGAACACCGGGGAGCTGTTTTTT.

This chain's CDR3 is CASSLEGWQNEQFF. DNA of the CDR3: TGTGCCAGCAGCTTAGAAGGCTGGCAGAATGAGCAGTTCTTC. The J gene is TRBJ2-1, the V gene TRBV7-6; D not certain. The germline V gene encodes CDR1 SGHVS and CDR2 FNYEAQ. The CDR3 is 14 residues long. V was pared by 1 base and J by 7 bases, with 11 bases between.

The chain employs TRBV12-3 or TRBV12-4 and TRBJ2-1; D uncertain. The CDR3 spans 13 residues. Between the trimmed V and J ends, which lost 3 bases and 6 bases, there was a span of 9 bases. Here the CDR3 DNA reads TGTGCCAGCAGTTTTAGTGCGTCCAATGAGCAGTTCTTC. This encodes CASSFSASNEQFF.

This clonotype showed up many times. The J gene is TRBJ2-5, the V gene TRBV7-2; 11 bases are shared with TRBD1. Germline V gene sequence: CDR1 SGHTA, CDR2 FQGNSA. The trim removed 5 bases at V and 2 bases at J, leaving 10 bases unmatched. The CDR3 has 17 amino acids. The CDR3: CASSLRTGGIPQETQYF. The CDR3 DNA reads TGTGCCAGCAGCCTCCGGACAGGGGGCATACCACAAGAGACCCAGTACTTC.

The chain combines TRBV20-1 with TRBJ1-1; D is uncertain. The CDR3 has 11 amino acids. Trimming cost V 0 bases and J 8 bases, with 7 bases left between them. Germline CDR1 reads DFQATT; CDR2 reads SNEGSKA (reference sequence). The CDR3 is CSAREVQEAFF. In nucleotides, the CDR3 is TGCAGTGCTAGAGAGGTTCAGGAAGCTTTCTTT.